These T cell receptor beta chains were read from a single sample in a study of blood T cell repertoires in COVID-19. TCRdb keeps only in-frame clones here, not all; method: immunoSEQ multiplex PCR. The table has more than 250,000 clones, about 88% seen once. The sequenced material came from peripheral blood. These receptor sequences come from a man aged 18 to 29 with active or convalescent COVID-19. The CDR3 runs from the conserved cysteine through the conserved F or W. The order of the fields is V gene, CDR3 length, clone size, J gene, D gene, CDR3 protein, CDR3 DNA. The D gene is left open where the match is weak. Only part of the rows carry a size: once, few, many, or a class if the clone is expanded.

v_gene: TRBV6-1; len: 16; abundance: .; j_gene: TRBJ2-2; d_gene: TRBD1; CDR3aa: CASSVFGTGVTGELFF; CDR3nt: TGTGCCAGCAGTGTCTTCGGGACAGGGGTTACCGGGGAGCTGTTTTTT
v_gene: TRBV3-1/TRBV3-2; len: 18; abundance: .; j_gene: TRBJ2-2; d_gene: .; CDR3aa: CASSQVSYSLVYTGELFF; CDR3nt: TGTGCCAGCAGCCAAGTTTCGTATTCACTAGTGTACACCGGGGAGCTGTTTTTT
v_gene: TRBV3-1/TRBV3-2; len: 13; abundance: .; j_gene: TRBJ1-4; d_gene: .; CDR3aa: CASSHTTREKLFF; CDR3nt: TGTGCCAGCAGCCACACCACTCGGGAAAAACTGTTTTTT
v_gene: TRBV7-9; len: 15; abundance: .; j_gene: TRBJ1-6; d_gene: TRBD1; CDR3aa: CASSLWSGGNSPLHF; CDR3nt: TGTGCCAGCAGCTTATGGTCAGGGGGCAATTCACCCCTCCACTTT
v_gene: TRBV27; len: 17; abundance: once; j_gene: TRBJ1-2; d_gene: TRBD1; CDR3aa: CASSLGPGGQGYYGYTF; CDR3nt: TGTGCCAGCAGTTTAGGACCCGGGGGACAGGGGTACTATGGCTACACCTTC
v_gene: TRBV30; len: 11; abundance: .; j_gene: TRBJ2-5; d_gene: .; CDR3aa: CAWSPGETQYF; CDR3nt: TGTGCCTGGAGTCCGGGGGAGACCCAGTACTTC
v_gene: TRBV15; len: 14; abundance: .; j_gene: TRBJ2-1; d_gene: .; CDR3aa: CATSRSTGNNEQFF; CDR3nt: TGTGCCACCAGCAGGTCGACTGGAAACAATGAGCAGTTCTTC
v_gene: TRBV9; len: 16; abundance: .; j_gene: TRBJ2-7; d_gene: TRBD2; CDR3aa: CASSEGLAGRAYEQYF; CDR3nt: TGTGCCAGCAGCGAGGGACTAGCGGGACGGGCCTACGAGCAGTACTTC
v_gene: TRBV6-5; len: 14; abundance: .; j_gene: TRBJ1-1; d_gene: TRBD1; CDR3aa: CASMTGPLKSEAFF; CDR3nt: TGTGCCAGCATGACAGGGCCTCTAAAATCTGAAGCTTTCTTT
v_gene: TRBV25-1; len: 14; abundance: .; j_gene: TRBJ2-3; d_gene: TRBD1; CDR3aa: CASSVQGAIDTQYF; CDR3nt: TGTGCCAGCAGTGTTCAGGGGGCTATAGATACGCAGTATTTT